Each of the 30 T cell receptor beta chains below was sequenced from the same sample in a study of shared clonotypes between healthy human individuals. Measured with immunoSEQ multiplex PCR; TCRdb has only the in-frame clones, and not every one. The data show over a million clones, 75% to 85% seen once. Sequencing was performed on memory CD4+ T cells from PBMCs. Described subset: CD45RA-negative fraction. The receptors were gathered from a man between 18 and 29 years old in good health. Some clones in this sample may be carry-over from other donors' samples.

The J gene is TRBJ1-3, the V gene TRBV4-2, with 8 bases fitting TRBD1. Per the germline V gene, CDR1 is LGHNA and CDR2 is YNFKEQ. With V trimmed by 0 bases and J by 0 bases, 1 base remained unmatched. There are 16 residues in the CDR3. The CDR3 region has the DNA TGTGCCAGCAGCCAAGACAGGGGGCCCTCTGGAAACACCATATATTTT. This encodes CASSQDRGPSGNTIYF.

The gene calls are TRBV30 and TRBJ2-4; weak D call: TRBD2 (6 bases). With 7 bases removed from V and 11 bases from J, the gap between germline ends came to 18 bases. There are 12 residues in the CDR3. Per germline, CDR1 GTSNPN and CDR2 SVGIG (reference sequence). Here the CDR3 DNA reads TGTGCCTCCACGGGACTCGGGGAGGTTCAGTACTTC. It specifies CASTGLGEVQYF.

The chain is built from TRBV5-1 and TRBJ2-4, with D tentatively TRBD2 (5 bases). Germline V gene sequence: CDR1 SGHRS, CDR2 YFSETQ. This CDR3 has 12 amino acids. V was trimmed by 4 bases and J by 10 bases, leaving 12 bases between them. DNA for the CDR3: TGCGCCAGCAGCCAGCCCGAGGGAATTCAGTACTTC. This sequence encodes CASSQPEGIQYF.

This chain uses TRBV7-2 with TRBJ2-1, with unresolved D. CDR1 is SGHTA and CDR2 is FQGNSA in the germline V gene. The length of the CDR3 is 13 residues. Trimming cost V 5 bases and J 12 bases, with 17 bases left between them. CDR3 sequence: CASSDAVGFRQFF. The CDR3 DNA follows: TGTGCCAGCAGCGACGCCGTCGGGTTCCGGCAGTTCTTC.

This clone was counted once. The chain combines TRBV28 with TRBJ2-7; D may correspond to TRBD1 or TRBD2 (5 bases each). CDR3 size: 15 residues. Germline V gene sequence: CDR1 MDHEN, CDR2 SYDVKM. The V end lost 6 bases, the J end lost 5 bases, and 20 bases lay between the germline ends. This chain's CDR3 is CASRLWASGGDEQYF. The CDR3 DNA reads as TGTGCCAGCAGGCTGTGGGCCTCTGGGGGAGACGAGCAGTACTTC.

This clone has a single count. The chain recombines TRBV7-3 with TRBJ2-1; tentatively, D is TRBD2 (5 bases). Germline V gene lookup returns CDR1 SGHTA and CDR2 FQGTGA. The V end was cut by 5 bases, the J end by 0 bases, with 11 bases between. The CDR3 runs to 15 residues. This chain's CDR3 is CASSARRSSYNEQFF. CDR3 DNA sequence: TGTGCCAGCAGCGCACGGAGGAGCTCCTACAATGAGCAGTTCTTC.

This chain connects TRBV27 to TRBJ1-1, with TRBD1 identical over 7 bases. The CDR3 sequence is 15 residues long. With 5 bases clipped from V and 1 base from J, the junction kept 7 bases outside the gene matches. Germline CDR1 reads MNHEY; CDR2 reads SMNVEV (reference sequence). The CDR3 reads CASSAKTGRNTEAFF. The CDR3 bases are TGTGCCAGCAGTGCCAAGACAGGGAGGAACACTGAAGCTTTCTTT.

The chain uses TRBV5-1 and TRBJ2-7; possibly TRBD2 for D (6 bases). Trimming took off 0 bases at V and 2 bases at J, with 9 bases between the two ends. The germline CDR1 and CDR2 sequences are SGHRS and YFSETQ. This CDR3 is 14 amino acids long. The CDR3, as DNA: TGCGCCAGCAGCTTGGTGCGGGGCACCTACGAGCAGTACTTC. Translated: CASSLVRGTYEQYF. The whole variable domain, remainder taken from reference TRBV5-1 and TRBJ2-7, is KAGVTQTPRYLIKTRGQQVTLSCSPISGHRSVSWYQQTPGQGLQFLFEYFSETQRNKGNFPGRFSGRQFSNSRSEMNVSTLELGDSALYLCASSLVRGTYEQYFGPGTRLTVT.

The rearrangement uses TRBV18 and TRBJ2-5; the match to TRBD2 covers 8 bases. The CDR3 runs 17 residues. Trimming took 3 bases from V and 10 from J; bases not matched to a gene: 19. CDR1 KGHSH and CDR2 LQKENI come from the germline V gene. The CDR3 bases are TGTGCCAGCTCACCCGGACCGGGACTAGGGGCCCCGGAGGGCCAGTACTTC. As protein: CASSPGPGLGAPEGQYF.

This rearrangement joins TRBV6-5 to TRBJ2-7; D remains ambiguous. The V end lost 5 bases, the J end lost 2 bases, and 10 bases lay between the germline ends. CDR3 length equals 13 residues. Germline CDR1 reads MNHEY; CDR2 reads SVGAGI. The CDR3 coding sequence is TGTGCCAGCAGTCCCCCCGCCACCTACGAGCAGTACTTC. This codes for CASSPPATYEQYF.

The chain links TRBV7-6 to TRBJ2-3; TRBD2 aligns across 12 bases. The germline CDR1 and CDR2 sequences are SGHVS and FNYEAQ. Trimming removed 5 bases from V and 5 bases from J; junction bases left unmatched: 8. The CDR3 extends over 16 amino acids. In DNA, the CDR3 is TGTGCCAGCAGCAGACCGGGACTAGCGGGCAAAGATACGCAGTATTTT. Its protein product is CASSRPGLAGKDTQYF.

This chain links TRBV29-1 with TRBJ2-1, with D possibly TRBD2 on 5 matching bases. Germline CDR1 is SQVTM and CDR2 is ANQGSEA. V was pared by 4 bases and J by 0 bases, with 13 bases between. The CDR3 consists of 15 residues. In DNA, the CDR3 is TGCAGCGTTGTATTCCGGGGTAGCTCCTACAATGAGCAGTTCTTC. It is translated as CSVVFRGSSYNEQFF.

Details on this clone: This probably arose from a read error, given a far larger clone one base away. V gene TRBV15 combines with J gene TRBJ2-5; D might be TRBD2 (5 bases). This CDR3 spans 15 amino acids. CDR1 and CDR2 from the germline V gene are LNHNV and YYDKDF (reference sequence). Trimming took off 7 bases at V and 11 bases at J, with 26 bases between the two ends. The chain's CDR3 is CATNPRLRISVEQYF. CDR3 bases: TGTGCCACCAACCCGAGACTAAGGATTTCTGTGGAGCAGTACTTC.

A single count supports this clone. The chain carries TRBV7-9 and TRBJ1-2; 9 positions agree with TRBD1. The germline V gene has CDR1 SEHNR and CDR2 FQNEAQ (reference sequence). The CDR3 spans 15 residues. J gave up 5 bases and V 2 bases, and 6 bases lay outside the gene matches. The CDR3 nucleotides read TGTGCCAGCAGCTTACGGACAGGGACAGGGTATGGCTACACCTTC. Encoded protein: CASSLRTGTGYGYTF.

The chain carries TRBV7-2 and TRBJ1-2; D gene uncertain. V was trimmed by 5 bases and J by 5 bases, leaving 18 bases between them. The V gene's germline CDR1 is SGHTA and CDR2 FQGNSA. The CDR3 is 15 amino acids. Here the CDR3 reads CASSPGVASRYGYTF. The DNA for the CDR3 is TGTGCCAGCAGCCCCGGGGTAGCCTCCAGGTATGGCTACACCTTC.

This chain uses TRBV6-1 with TRBJ2-7; 9 positions agree with TRBD1. CDR1 is MNHNS and CDR2 is SASEGT in the germline V gene. V shed 4 bases and J 3 bases; nucleotides not matched to a gene: 7. The CDR3 spans 15 residues. CDR3 residues: CASSGGVGQGYEQYF. Here the CDR3 DNA reads TGTGCCAGCAGTGGGGGGGTGGGACAGGGCTACGAGCAGTACTTC.

This chain uses TRBV18 with TRBJ2-4; 9 positions match TRBD1. After removal of 2 bases from V and 5 bases from J, the junction contained 1 base not matched to a gene. The CDR3 runs to 14 residues. The V gene's germline CDR1 is KGHSH and CDR2 LQKENI. The CDR3 protein is CASSPRQGENIQYF. CDR3 bases: TGTGCCAGCTCACCAAGACAGGGGGAAAACATTCAGTACTTC.

Only one count was recorded for this clone. The rearrangement joins TRBV28 to TRBJ2-5; 8 bases are shared with TRBD1. The CDR3 is made up of 15 amino acids. The germline V gene encodes CDR1 MDHEN and CDR2 SYDVKM. Trimming took 6 bases from V and 4 from J; bases not matched to a gene: 10. The DNA for the CDR3 is TGTGCCAGCAGCTCGAGGGGGACAGGTCCAGAGACCCAGTACTTC. This gives the protein CASSSRGTGPETQYF.

V is TRBV28 and J is TRBJ2-7, with a tentative D call TRBD1 (5 bases). Germline V gene sequence: CDR1 MDHEN, CDR2 SYDVKM. V was trimmed by 8 bases and J by 3 bases, leaving 17 bases between them. The CDR3 runs 14 residues. The CDR3 sequence: CASLPTGSHYEQYF. The CDR3 DNA sequence: TGTGCCAGCTTACCCACAGGTAGTCACTACGAGCAGTACTTC.

The chain carries TRBV29-1 and TRBJ1-1; D may be TRBD1 (5 bases). V lost 3 bases to trimming and J lost 8 bases, with 16 bases between them. CDR1 SQVTM and CDR2 ANQGSEA come from the germline V gene. This CDR3 contains 13 residues. The CDR3 bases are TGCAGCGTTGAGGGGGTAGTGGCTGTCGAAGCTTTCTTT. It codes for CSVEGVVAVEAFF.

This clone was seen repeatedly, ten times or more. V gene TRBV10-3 combines with J gene TRBJ1-5; D may be TRBD1 (5 bases). The germline V gene has CDR1 ENHRY and CDR2 SYGVKD. Trimming took 10 bases from V and 3 from J, leaving 10 bases between them. There are 12 residues in the CDR3. CDR3 sequence reads: CATQGYNQPQHF. The CDR3 DNA is TGTGCCACCCAGGGTTACAATCAGCCCCAGCATTTT.

The rearrangement joins TRBV9 to TRBJ1-4; no reliable D call. V was pared by 0 bases and J by 12 bases, with 18 bases between. This CDR3 spans 15 amino acids. Germline CDR1 is SGDLS and CDR2 is YYNGEE. The CDR3, as DNA: TGTGCCAGCAGCGTAGGAGGGCGTAGAAAGGTGGAACTGTTTTTT. Its translation: CASSVGGRRKVELFF.

The chain uses TRBV27 and TRBJ2-1; TRBD2 agrees at 10 bases. CDR1 MNHEY and CDR2 SMNVEV come from the germline V gene (reference sequence). The CDR3 contains 15 residues. After removal of 6 bases from V and 8 bases from J, the junction contained 10 bases not matched to a gene. CDR3 coding DNA: TGTGCCAGCAGCTCATACGGGACTAGCGTTGATGAGCAGTTCTTC. Protein: CASSSYGTSVDEQFF.

This chain links TRBV25-1 with TRBJ2-3; D perhaps matches TRBD2 (5 bases). Trimming pared 4 bases from V and 6 bases from J, leaving 11 bases between. The CDR3 spans 13 residues. Germline lookup yields CDR1 MGHDK and CDR2 SYGVNS. CDR3 coding DNA: TGTGCCAGCAGTGCCCCTAGCTGGGATACGCAGTATTTT. Protein product: CASSAPSWDTQYF.

This chain uses TRBV5-1 with TRBJ2-5; tentatively, D is TRBD2 (6 bases). V gave up 4 bases and J gave up 5 bases, with 21 bases separating them. Germline V gives CDR1 SGHRS, CDR2 YFSETQ. The CDR3 totals 16 residues. For the CDR3, the DNA is TGCGCCAGCAGCATAGGGACTCAAGACGGGTCGGAGACCCAGTACTTC. It translates to CASSIGTQDGSETQYF.

This rearrangement joins TRBV28 to TRBJ1-2, with a weak D call TRBD1 (6 bases). Germline CDR1 reads MDHEN; CDR2 reads SYDVKM. The CDR3 loop spans 13 amino acids. V was shortened by 6 bases and J by 4 bases, with 12 bases between the two germline ends. As DNA, the CDR3 is TGTGCCAGCAGGGAGGGACACCTCTATGGCTACACCTTC. As protein: CASREGHLYGYTF.

V and J are TRBV6-6 and TRBJ2-5; no reliable D call. The CDR3 totals 14 residues. Germline CDR1 MNHNY, CDR2 SVGAGI (reference sequence). The V gene lost 2 bases and the J gene lost 0 bases, with 7 bases spanning the gap. CDR3: CASSYGPNQETQYF. For the CDR3, the DNA is TGTGCCAGCAGTTACGGGCCAAACCAAGAGACCCAGTACTTC.

The chain carries TRBV5-1 and TRBJ1-5, with TRBD1 as a possible D gene (6 bases). Germline CDR1 is SGHRS and CDR2 is YFSETQ. The CDR3 runs 15 residues. The V and J ends lost 4 bases and 4 bases respectively, with 15 bases between them. The CDR3 spells CASSPGGTINQPQHF. The DNA for the CDR3 is TGCGCCAGCAGCCCCGGAGGGACAATTAATCAGCCCCAGCATTTT.

Turning to this clone: A single base is all that separates this from a far larger clone, so a read error is likely. The rearrangement uses TRBV30 and TRBJ2-5; TRBD1 is a possible D gene (5 bases). Per the germline V gene, CDR1 is GTSNPN and CDR2 is SVGIG (reference sequence). V dropped 3 bases and J dropped 5 bases, with 10 bases sitting between them. The CDR3 runs 12 residues. CDR3 bases: TGTGCCTGGAGAAGCTCAGGGGAGACCCAGTACTTC. Protein product: CAWRSSGETQYF.

The chain combines TRBV6-5 with TRBJ2-3; TRBD2 agrees at 9 bases. After removal of 5 bases from V and 14 bases from J, the junction contained 8 bases not matched to a gene. Germline CDR1 reads MNHEY; CDR2 reads SVGAGI. The CDR3 contains 12 residues. CDR3 loop: CASSPMAGGAYF. In DNA, the CDR3 is TGTGCCAGCAGTCCCATGGCGGGAGGGGCGTATTTT.